A single sample is the source of the 20 T cell receptor beta chains below, sequenced in a study of vaccination effects on CD4 cells after COVID-19. Clones were read by immunoSEQ multiplex PCR, and TCRdb kept only the in-frame ones, dropping some. The data contain 28,000 or so clones, 80% to 90% of them singletons. Sequencing followed a ViraFEST assay step that expanded antigen-specific CD4+ T cells with viral peptide pools. The culture ran for 10 days, and then CD4+ T cells were isolated. The cohort was immunized with two doses of either the BNT162b2 or mRNA-1273 vaccine. Their antigens are not known. The input for sequencing was CD4+ T cells from PBMCs cultured with HCoV-NL63 spike peptides, taken after COVID-19 vaccination. The receptor set was obtained from a human donor who received a COVID-19 vaccine. Some clones in this sample may be carry-over from other donors' samples.

The rearrangement joins TRBV24-1 to TRBJ2-3; D assignment may be TRBD1 or TRBD2 (5 bases each). This CDR3 region has 15 residues. Germline V gene lookup returns CDR1 KGHDR and CDR2 SFDVKD. The V end lost 5 bases, the J end lost 1 base, and 12 bases lay between the germline ends. Written as DNA, the CDR3 is TGTGCCACCAGTGCCCCCGGGGCCGGCACAGATACGCAGTATTTT. Translated, it gives CATSAPGAGTDTQYF.

The rearrangement links TRBV4-2 to TRBJ1-6, with 9 bases fitting TRBD1. This CDR3 is built from 16 residues. Germline V lookup: CDR1 LGHNA, CDR2 YNFKEQ. V shed 3 bases, J shed 8 bases, and the junction held 8 bases outside the gene matches. The CDR3, as DNA: TGTGCCAGCAGCCATTCTGGACAGGGGTTGCATTCACCCCTCCACTTT. Translating gives CASSHSGQGLHSPLHF.

This clone has more than one count but fewer than ten. This chain connects TRBV29-1 to TRBJ1-3, with D unclear. V was clipped by 2 bases and J by 4 bases, with 6 bases between them. The germline V gene encodes CDR1 SQVTM and CDR2 ANQGSEA. CDR3 length equals 12 residues. The CDR3 region has the DNA TGCAGCGTTGAAATTGCGGGAAACACCATATATTTT. Translated: CSVEIAGNTIYF.

The V gene is TRBV19, the J gene TRBJ1-4, with 12 bases identical to TRBD1. V was pared by 6 bases and J by 8 bases, with 4 bases of the junction left unmatched. The CDR3 consists of 14 residues. CDR1 and CDR2 (germline): LNHDA, SQIVND (reference sequence). The CDR3 here is CASSRDRGQEKLFF. The DNA for the CDR3 is TGTGCCAGTAGCAGGGACAGGGGGCAAGAAAAACTGTTTTTT.

The chain uses TRBV4-1 and TRBJ2-3, with D tentatively TRBD2 (5 bases). The CDR3 contains 13 residues. Germline V lookup: CDR1 MGHRA, CDR2 YSYEKL. V was cut by 4 bases and J by 3 bases, with 8 bases left in between. The CDR3 DNA sequence: TGCGCCAGCAGCCCGGGAACTACAGATACGCAGTATTTT. This gives the protein CASSPGTTDTQYF.

CDR3 sequence: CASSVAGNANTGELFF. CDR3 DNA sequence: TGTGCCAGCAGCGTAGCCGGCAACGCGAACACCGGGGAGCTGTTTTTT. The chain uses TRBV9 and TRBJ2-2, with D uncertain. CDR3 size: 16 residues. Trimming took off 0 bases at V and 0 bases at J, with 9 bases between the two ends. CDR1 and CDR2 (germline): SGDLS, YYNGEE.

The chain recombines TRBV2 with TRBJ1-1; the D is unclear. CDR3 size: 14 residues. CDR1 is SNHLY and CDR2 is FYNNEI in the germline V gene. With 4 bases removed from V and 2 bases from J, the gap between germline ends came to 11 bases. CDR3 residues: CASSVRVTNTEAFF. The CDR3 region has the DNA TGTGCCAGCAGTGTTCGCGTCACTAACACTGAAGCTTTCTTT. The full variable domain, its missing parts supplied by reference TRBV2 and TRBJ1-1, is EPEVTQTPSHQVTQMGQEVILRCVPISNHLYFYWYRQILGQKVEFLVSFYNNEISEKSEIFDDQFSVERPDGSNFTLKIRSTKLEDSAMYFCASSVRVTNTEAFFGQGTRLTVV.

The V call is TRBV7-8, the J call TRBJ1-2, with 7 bases lining up with TRBD1. V trimming: 0 bases; J trimming: 6 bases; junction bases outside the gene matches: 4. Germline assignment: CDR1 SGHVS and CDR2 FQNEAQ. The CDR3 runs 14 residues. This CDR3 reads CASSLAQRGHGYTF. The CDR3 coding sequence is TGTGCCAGCAGCTTAGCGCAAAGGGGGCATGGCTACACCTTC.

The DNA of the CDR3 is TGTGCCTGGAGTGTACAAGGGAGACTTAATCAGCCCCAGCATTTT. This encodes CAWSVQGRLNQPQHF. The genes are TRBV30 and TRBJ1-5; D gene uncertain. CDR3 length equals 15 residues. The V and J ends lost 0 bases and 4 bases respectively, with 13 bases between them. Germline V CDR1 and CDR2: GTSNPN, SVGIG (reference sequence). The complete variable domain, with remaining parts taken from reference TRBV30 and TRBJ1-5, reads SQTIHQWPATLVQPVGSPLSLECTVEGTSNPNLYWYRQAAGRGLQLLFYSVGIGQISSEVPQNLSASRPQDRQFILSSKKLLLSDSGFYLCAWSVQGRLNQPQHFGDGTRLSIL.

V is TRBV5-5 and J is TRBJ1-5; tentatively, D is TRBD1 (6 bases). The CDR3 runs 14 residues. Trimming took off 2 bases at V and 3 bases at J, with 9 bases between the two ends. Germline CDR1 is SGHKS and CDR2 is YYEKEE (reference sequence). CDR3 loop: CASSFTGNNQPQHF. In DNA form, the CDR3 reads TGTGCCAGCAGCTTTACAGGGAACAATCAGCCCCAGCATTTT.

Here the CDR3 reads CASSSQANTEAFF. DNA for the CDR3: TGTGCCAGCAGCTCACAGGCGAACACTGAAGCTTTCTTT. The rearrangement links TRBV7-3 to TRBJ1-1; a weak D match, TRBD1 (5 bases). From germline, CDR1 is SGHTA and CDR2 FQGTGA. Trimming took 4 bases from V and 1 from J, leaving 7 bases between them. The CDR3 is 13 amino acids.

V usage is TRBV19 and J usage is TRBJ2-1; a weak D match, TRBD2 (5 bases). CDR1 is LNHDA and CDR2 is SQIVND in the germline V gene (reference sequence). The germline V and J ends were trimmed by 3 bases and 9 bases, with 18 bases remaining between them. This CDR3 is 15 amino acids long. The CDR3 sequence is CASSMKDVSGIEQFF. CDR3 bases: TGTGCCAGTAGTATGAAGGATGTTTCGGGGATTGAGCAGTTCTTC.

The chain links TRBV13 to TRBJ1-1; tentative D call: TRBD1 (6 bases). Germline V lookup: CDR1 PRHDT, CDR2 FYEKMQ (reference sequence). The CDR3 is 15 residues long. V lost 5 bases, J lost 7 bases, and 20 bases lay in between. Here the CDR3 reads CASSDYGGRIGEAFF. The CDR3 DNA is TGTGCCAGCAGCGATTATGGGGGGCGGATTGGTGAAGCTTTCTTT.

The chain recombines TRBV6-2 or TRBV6-3 with TRBJ2-6; 10 nucleotides match TRBD1. Trimming at V came to 2 bases and at J to 4 bases, leaving 11 bases not matched to a gene. Germline CDR1 is MNHEY and CDR2 is SVGEGT. The CDR3 is made up of 19 amino acids. CDR3 residues: CASSYRRDRGFRGANVLTF. CDR3 DNA: TGTGCCAGCAGTTACCGGCGGGACAGGGGTTTTAGGGGGGCCAACGTCCTGACTTTC.

The CDR3 protein is CATSDSRGALNEQFF. The CDR3 coding sequence is TGTGCCACCAGTGATTCGCGGGGGGCTTTAAATGAGCAGTTCTTC. The chain couples TRBV24-1 to TRBJ2-1; 8 nucleotides align to TRBD2. J gave up 7 bases and V 2 bases, and 6 bases lay outside the gene matches. There are 15 residues in the CDR3. CDR1 KGHDR and CDR2 SFDVKD come from the germline V gene.

The J gene is TRBJ2-7, the V gene TRBV2; the D gene could be TRBD1 or TRBD2 (5 bases each). CDR1 is SNHLY, CDR2 FYNNEI, per germline. This CDR3 comprises 15 residues. V shed 2 bases and J shed 9 bases, with 20 bases lying between them. CDR3 coding DNA: TGTGCCAGCAGTGAATGGGACCTTGGGCTGAGCTGGCAGTACGTC. This codes for CASSEWDLGLSWQYV.

The chain links TRBV9 to TRBJ1-1; TRBD1 is a possible D gene (6 bases). Trimming took 0 bases from V and 12 from J, leaving 15 bases between them. The CDR3 totals 13 residues. Germline assignment: CDR1 SGDLS and CDR2 YYNGEE. CDR3 DNA sequence: TGTGCCAGCAGCGTAGAATCAGGGGCGGGGACTTTCTTT. This sequence encodes CASSVESGAGTFF.

Only a few counts were recorded for this clone. The CDR3 loop is CASTRTGLNYGYTF. CDR3 DNA sequence: TGTGCCAGCACTCGGACAGGACTTAACTATGGCTACACCTTC. The chain recombines TRBV5-4 with TRBJ1-2; 7 bases are shared with TRBD1. CDR3 length equals 14 residues. Per the germline V gene, CDR1 is SGHNT and CDR2 is YYREEE (reference sequence). Trimming removed 6 bases from V and 1 base from J; junction bases left unmatched: 6. Filled out from reference TRBV5-4 and TRBJ1-2, the complete variable domain reads ETGVTQSPTHLIKTRGQQVTLRCSSQSGHNTVSWYQQALGQGPQFIFQYYREEENGRGNFPPRFSGLQFPNYSSELNVNALELDDSALYLCASTRTGLNYGYTFGSGTRLTVV.

The rearrangement links TRBV6-5 to TRBJ1-1, with unresolved D. This CDR3 spans 14 amino acids. Germline V CDR1 and CDR2: MNHEY, SVGAGI. V lost 6 bases to trimming and J lost 2 bases, with 13 bases between them. The CDR3 sequence: CASRKESGNTEAFF. The CDR3, as DNA: TGTGCCAGCAGGAAAGAATCCGGTAACACTGAAGCTTTCTTT.

The V gene is TRBV2, the J gene TRBJ2-1, with D perhaps assigned TRBD1 or TRBD2 (5 bases each). Trimming took 6 bases from V and 4 from J, leaving 16 bases between them. Germline CDR1 reads SNHLY; CDR2 reads FYNNEI. This CDR3 has 15 amino acids. CDR3 DNA: TGTGCCAGCAGGGGTGGGACCCGCGGTTACAATGAGCAGTTCTTC. It translates to CASRGGTRGYNEQFF.